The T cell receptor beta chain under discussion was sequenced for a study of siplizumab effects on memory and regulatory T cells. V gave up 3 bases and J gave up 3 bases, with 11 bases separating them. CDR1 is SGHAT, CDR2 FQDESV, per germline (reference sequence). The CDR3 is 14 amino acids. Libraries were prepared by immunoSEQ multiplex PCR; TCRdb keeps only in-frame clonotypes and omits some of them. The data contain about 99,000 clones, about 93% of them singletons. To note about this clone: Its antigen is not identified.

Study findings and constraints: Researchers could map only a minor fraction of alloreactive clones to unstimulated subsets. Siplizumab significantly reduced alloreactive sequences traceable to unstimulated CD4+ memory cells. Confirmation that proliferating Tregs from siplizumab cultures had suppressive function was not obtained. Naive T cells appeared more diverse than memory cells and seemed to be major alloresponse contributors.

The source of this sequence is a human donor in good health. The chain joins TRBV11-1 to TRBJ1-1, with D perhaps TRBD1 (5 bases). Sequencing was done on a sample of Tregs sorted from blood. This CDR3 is CASSFQGGDTEAFF. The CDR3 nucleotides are TGTGCCAGCAGCTTCCAGGGAGGGGACACTGAAGCTTTCTTT.